This T cell receptor (beta chain) originates from a study of T cells in Graves' hyperthyroidism and ophthalmopathy. The V gene's germline CDR1 is ENHRY and CDR2 SYGVKD. The CDR3 runs 17 residues. The V segment lost 10 bases and the J segment 1 base; nucleotides outside the gene matches: 15. This clonotype came up many times. RNA transcripts served as the template for amplifying TCR beta CDR3 regions. The HTBI primer set drove a first-round RT-PCR of the TCR CDR3. MiXCR was run by TCRdb on the multiplex PCR reads, yielding one entry per CDR3 protein. The sample holds hundreds of thousands of distinct CDR3 sequences; approximately 14% are singletons and the top ten take less than 15%.

The TCR originated in a woman between 18 and 29 years old with Graves' hyperthyroidism. J is TRBJ1-1 and V is TRBV10-3; 10 positions agree with TRBD1. The sequenced sample was blood. CDR3 coding DNA: TGTGCCAGTAGCCGGGACAGGGGTTTAAGGGGGAACACTGAAGCTTTCTTT. Protein product: CASSRDRGLRGNTEAFF.